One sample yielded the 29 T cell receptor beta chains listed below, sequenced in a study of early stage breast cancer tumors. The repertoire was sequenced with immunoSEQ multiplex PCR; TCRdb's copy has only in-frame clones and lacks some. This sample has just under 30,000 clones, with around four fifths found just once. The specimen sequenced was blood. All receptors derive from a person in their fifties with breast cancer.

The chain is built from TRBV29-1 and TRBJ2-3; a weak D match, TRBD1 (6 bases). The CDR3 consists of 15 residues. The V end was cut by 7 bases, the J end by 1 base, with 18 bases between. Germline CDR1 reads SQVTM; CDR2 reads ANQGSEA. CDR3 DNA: TGCAGCGCTAGAGATGGGGGCGGAGGCACAGATACGCAGTATTTT. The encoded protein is CSARDGGGGTDTQYF.

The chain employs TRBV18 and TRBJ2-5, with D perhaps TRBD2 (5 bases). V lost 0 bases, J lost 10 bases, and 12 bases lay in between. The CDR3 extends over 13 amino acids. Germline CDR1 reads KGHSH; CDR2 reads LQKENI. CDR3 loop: CASSPPSSRDQYF. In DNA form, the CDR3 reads TGTGCCAGCTCACCACCGTCTTCTCGGGACCAGTACTTC.

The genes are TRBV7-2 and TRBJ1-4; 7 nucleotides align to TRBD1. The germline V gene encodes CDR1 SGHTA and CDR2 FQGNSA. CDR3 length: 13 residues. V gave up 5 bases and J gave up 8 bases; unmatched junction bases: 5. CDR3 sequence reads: CASSLGGQEKLFF. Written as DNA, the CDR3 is TGTGCCAGCAGCCTAGGGGGCCAGGAAAAACTGTTTTTT.

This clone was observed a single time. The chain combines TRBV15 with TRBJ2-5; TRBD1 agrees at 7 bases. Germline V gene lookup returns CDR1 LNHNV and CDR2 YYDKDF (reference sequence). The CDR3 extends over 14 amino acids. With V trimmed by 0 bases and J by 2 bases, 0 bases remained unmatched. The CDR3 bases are TGTGCCACCAGCAGAGACAGGGGGCAAGAGACCCAGTACTTC. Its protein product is CATSRDRGQETQYF.

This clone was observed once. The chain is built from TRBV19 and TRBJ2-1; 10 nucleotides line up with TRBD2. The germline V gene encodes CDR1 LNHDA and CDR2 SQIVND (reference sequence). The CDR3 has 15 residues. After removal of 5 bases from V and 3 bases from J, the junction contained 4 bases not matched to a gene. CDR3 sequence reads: CASSPLAGVYNEQFF. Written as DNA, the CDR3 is TGTGCCAGTAGTCCTCTAGCGGGAGTCTACAATGAGCAGTTCTTC.

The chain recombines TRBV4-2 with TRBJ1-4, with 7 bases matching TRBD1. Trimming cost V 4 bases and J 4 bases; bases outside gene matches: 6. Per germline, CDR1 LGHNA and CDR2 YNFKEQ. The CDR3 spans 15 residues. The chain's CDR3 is CASSPPGQSNEKLFF. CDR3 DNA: TGTGCCAGCAGCCCTCCGGGACAGAGTAATGAAAAACTGTTTTTT.

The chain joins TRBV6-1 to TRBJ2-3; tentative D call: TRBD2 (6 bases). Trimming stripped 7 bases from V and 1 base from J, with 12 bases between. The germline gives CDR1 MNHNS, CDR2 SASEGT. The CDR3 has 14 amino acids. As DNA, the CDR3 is TGTGCCAGCACCGGGAGCTGGGGCACAGATACGCAGTATTTT. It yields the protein CASTGSWGTDTQYF.

The CDR3 spells CASSPDRGLGYTF. The DNA for the CDR3 is TGTGCCAGCAGTCCGGACAGGGGGCTTGGCTACACCTTC. The chain combines TRBV5-6 with TRBJ1-2, with 11 bases aligning to TRBD1. The CDR3 length is 13 residues. Germline loops: CDR1 SGHDT, CDR2 YYEEEE. Trimming took 5 bases from V and 7 from J; bases not matched to a gene: 4.

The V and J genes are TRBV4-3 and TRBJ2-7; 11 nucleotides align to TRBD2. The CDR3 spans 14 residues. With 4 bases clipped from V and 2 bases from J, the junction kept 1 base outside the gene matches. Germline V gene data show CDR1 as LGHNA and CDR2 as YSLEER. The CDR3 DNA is TGCGCCAGCAGCCCGACTAGCGGGACCTACGAGCAGTACTTC. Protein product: CASSPTSGTYEQYF.

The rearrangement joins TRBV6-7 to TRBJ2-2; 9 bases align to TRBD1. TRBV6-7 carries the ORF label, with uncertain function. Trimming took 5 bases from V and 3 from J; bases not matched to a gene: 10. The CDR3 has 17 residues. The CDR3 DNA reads TGTGCCAGCAGTCCTTACCGGGACAGGGAGGACACCGGGGAGCTGTTTTTT. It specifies CASSPYRDREDTGELFF.

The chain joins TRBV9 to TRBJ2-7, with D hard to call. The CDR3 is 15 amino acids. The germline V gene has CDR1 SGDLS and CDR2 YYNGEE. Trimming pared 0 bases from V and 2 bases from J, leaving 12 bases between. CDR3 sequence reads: CASSVATNAAYEQYF. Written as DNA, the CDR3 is TGTGCCAGCAGCGTAGCTACGAACGCAGCCTACGAGCAGTACTTC.

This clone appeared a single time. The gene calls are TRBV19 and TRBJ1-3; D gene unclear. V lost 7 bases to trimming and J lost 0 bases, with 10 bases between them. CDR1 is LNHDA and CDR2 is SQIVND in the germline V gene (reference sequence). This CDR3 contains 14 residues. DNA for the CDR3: TGTGCCAGTATTAATCATTACTCTGGAAACACCATATATTTT. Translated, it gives CASINHYSGNTIYF. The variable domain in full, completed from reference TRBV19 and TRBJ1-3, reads DGGITQSPKYLFRKEGQNVTLSCEQNLNHDAMYWYRQDPGQGLRLIYYSQIVNDFQKGDIAEGYSVSREKKESFPLTVTSAQKNPTAFYLCASINHYSGNTIYFGEGSWLTVV.

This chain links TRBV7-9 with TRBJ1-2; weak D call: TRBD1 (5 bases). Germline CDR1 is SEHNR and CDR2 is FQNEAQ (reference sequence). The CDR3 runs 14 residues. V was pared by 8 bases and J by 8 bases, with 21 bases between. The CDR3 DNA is TGTGCCAGCCCCAGGTCTGGGACGGCGAGCGGCTACACCTTC. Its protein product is CASPRSGTASGYTF. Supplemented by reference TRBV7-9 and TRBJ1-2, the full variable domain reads DTGVSQNPRHKITKRGQNVTFRCDPISEHNRLYWYRQTLGQGPEFLTYFQNEAQLEKSRLLSDRFSAERPKGSFSTLEIQRTEQGDSAMYLCASPRSGTASGYTFGSGTRLTVV.

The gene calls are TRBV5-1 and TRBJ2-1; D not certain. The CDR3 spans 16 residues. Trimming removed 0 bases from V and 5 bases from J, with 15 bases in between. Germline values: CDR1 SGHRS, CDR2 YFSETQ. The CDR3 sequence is CASSLAGRTPNNEQFF. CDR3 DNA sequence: TGCGCCAGCAGCTTGGCGGGCCGTACCCCGAACAATGAGCAGTTCTTC.

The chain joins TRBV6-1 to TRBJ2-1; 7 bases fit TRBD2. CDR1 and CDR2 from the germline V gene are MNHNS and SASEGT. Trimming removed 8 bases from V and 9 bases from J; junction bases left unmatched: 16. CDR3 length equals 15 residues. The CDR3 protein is CASSEEASGTGEQFF. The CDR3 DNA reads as TGTGCCAGCTCCGAGGAGGCTAGCGGCACGGGTGAGCAGTTCTTC.

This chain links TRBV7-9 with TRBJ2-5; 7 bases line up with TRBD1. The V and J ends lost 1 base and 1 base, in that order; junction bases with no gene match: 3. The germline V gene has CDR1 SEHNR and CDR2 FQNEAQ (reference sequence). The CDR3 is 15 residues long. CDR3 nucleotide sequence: TGTGCCAGCAGCTTAGAAGGGACAGTCCAAGAGACCCAGTACTTC. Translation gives CASSLEGTVQETQYF. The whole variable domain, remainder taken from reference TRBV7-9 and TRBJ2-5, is DTGVSQNPRHKITKRGQNVTFRCDPISEHNRLYWYRQTLGQGPEFLTYFQNEAQLEKSRLLSDRFSAERPKGSFSTLEIQRTEQGDSAMYLCASSLEGTVQETQYFGPGTRLLVL.

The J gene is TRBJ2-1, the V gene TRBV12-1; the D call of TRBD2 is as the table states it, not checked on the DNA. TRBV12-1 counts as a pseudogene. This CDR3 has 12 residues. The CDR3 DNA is TGTGCCAGCCCCCCAGCGGACAATGAGCAGTTCTTC. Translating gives CASPPADNEQFF.

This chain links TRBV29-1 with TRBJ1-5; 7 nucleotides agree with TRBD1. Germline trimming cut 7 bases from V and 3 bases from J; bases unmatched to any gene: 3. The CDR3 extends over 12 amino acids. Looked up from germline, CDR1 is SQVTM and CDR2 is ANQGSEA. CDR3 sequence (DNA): TGCAGCGCTGGACAGGTCAATCAGCCCCAGCATTTT. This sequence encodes CSAGQVNQPQHF.

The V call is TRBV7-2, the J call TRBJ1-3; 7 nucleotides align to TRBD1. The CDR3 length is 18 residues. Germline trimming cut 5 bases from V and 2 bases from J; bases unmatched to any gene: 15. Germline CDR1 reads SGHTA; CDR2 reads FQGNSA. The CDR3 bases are TGTGCCAGCAGCCCAGAGGCCCTCTTGACAGGGACTGGAAACACCATATATTTT. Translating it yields CASSPEALLTGTGNTIYF.

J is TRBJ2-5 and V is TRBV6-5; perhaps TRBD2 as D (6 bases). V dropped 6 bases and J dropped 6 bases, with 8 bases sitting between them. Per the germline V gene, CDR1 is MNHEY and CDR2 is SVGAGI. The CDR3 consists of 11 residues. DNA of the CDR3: TGTGCCAGCAGGGAGGGGAAGACCCAGTACTTC. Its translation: CASREGKTQYF.

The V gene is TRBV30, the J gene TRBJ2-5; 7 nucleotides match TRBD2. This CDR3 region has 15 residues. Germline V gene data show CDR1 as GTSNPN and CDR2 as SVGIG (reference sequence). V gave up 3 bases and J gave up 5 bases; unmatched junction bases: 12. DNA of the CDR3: TGTGCCTGGAGCCCAACCCAGCGGGGTACGGAGACCCAGTACTTC. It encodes CAWSPTQRGTETQYF.

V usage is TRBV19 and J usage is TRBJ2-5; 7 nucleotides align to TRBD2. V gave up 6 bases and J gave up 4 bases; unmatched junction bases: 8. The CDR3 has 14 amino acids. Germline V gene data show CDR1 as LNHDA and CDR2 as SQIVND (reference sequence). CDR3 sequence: CASRAGSGLETQYF. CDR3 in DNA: TGTGCCAGTAGAGCGGGGTCAGGCTTAGAGACCCAGTACTTC.

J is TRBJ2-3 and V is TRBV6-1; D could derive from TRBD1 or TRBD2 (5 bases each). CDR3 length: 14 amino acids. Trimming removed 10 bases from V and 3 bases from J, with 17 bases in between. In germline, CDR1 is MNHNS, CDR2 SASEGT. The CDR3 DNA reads TGTGCCACAAAGAGGGACGGCCCTACAGATACGCAGTATTTT. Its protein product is CATKRDGPTDTQYF.

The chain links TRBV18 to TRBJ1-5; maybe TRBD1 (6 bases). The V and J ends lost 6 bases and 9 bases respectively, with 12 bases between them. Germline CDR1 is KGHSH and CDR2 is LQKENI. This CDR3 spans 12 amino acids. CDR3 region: CASSEGGAPQHF. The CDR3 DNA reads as TGTGCCAGCTCGGAGGGGGGTGCGCCCCAGCATTTT.

CDR3 nucleotide sequence: TGTGCCAGCAGCTCATCTCTATCGGGCACCGGCGTGTCTTTCTTT. This gives the protein CASSSSLSGTGVSFF. This chain uses TRBV7-9 with TRBJ1-1; no clear D gene. The germline CDR1 and CDR2 sequences are SEHNR and FQNEAQ (reference sequence). Trimming left V 4 bases short and J 12 bases short, with 24 bases between. The CDR3 is made up of 15 amino acids.

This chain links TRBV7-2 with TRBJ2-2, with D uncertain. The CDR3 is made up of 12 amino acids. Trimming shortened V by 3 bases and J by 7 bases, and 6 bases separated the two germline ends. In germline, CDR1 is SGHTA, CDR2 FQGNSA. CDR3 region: CASSFPVGELFF. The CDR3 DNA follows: TGTGCCAGCAGCTTTCCGGTCGGGGAGCTGTTTTTT.

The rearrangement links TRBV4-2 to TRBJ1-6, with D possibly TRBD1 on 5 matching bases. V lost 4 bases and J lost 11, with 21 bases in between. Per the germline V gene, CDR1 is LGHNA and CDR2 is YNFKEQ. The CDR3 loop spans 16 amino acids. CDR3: CASSPVTGTPMPPLHF. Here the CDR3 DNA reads TGTGCCAGCAGCCCGGTGACGGGGACCCCCATGCCACCCCTCCACTTT.

The CDR3 region is CASSSGRQGLETQYF. CDR3 coding DNA: TGTGCCAGCAGCTCGGGTAGGCAGGGGTTGGAGACCCAGTACTTC. V and J are TRBV11-2 and TRBJ2-5, with TRBD1 as a possible D gene (6 bases). Germline CDR1 SGHAT, CDR2 FQNNGV. CDR3 length: 15 amino acids. Trimming took 4 bases from V and 5 from J, leaving 17 bases between them.

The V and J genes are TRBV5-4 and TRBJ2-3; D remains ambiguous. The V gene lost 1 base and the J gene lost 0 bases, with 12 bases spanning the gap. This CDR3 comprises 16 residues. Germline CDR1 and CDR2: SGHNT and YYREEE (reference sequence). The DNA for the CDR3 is TGTGCCAGCAGCTTGAGCCCACACTCTAGCACAGATACGCAGTATTTT. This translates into CASSLSPHSSTDTQYF.